The rows below give T cell receptor beta chains drawn from one sample of a study of blood T cell repertoires in COVID-19. Method: immunoSEQ multiplex PCR; TCRdb's copy keeps in-frame clones and lacks some. The sample holds 160,000 or so clones, 85% to 95% seen once. Sequenced material: peripheral blood. The receptor set was obtained from a woman aged 60 to 75 with COVID-19, enrolled during active disease. The CDR3 runs from the conserved cysteine through the conserved F or W. D genes are given only for firm matches. The size of a clone is reported for some rows only, either as once, few or many, or as a class for expanded clones.

TRBJ2-1 - TRBD2 TRBV7-6 TGTGCCAGCAGCCGGGTGAGAGAGCGGGGCAGGAACAATGAGCAGTTCTTC CASSRVRERGRNNEQFF
TRBJ1-4 - TRBD1 TRBV19 TGTGCCAGTAAGGGACAGCCGGTTGCAACTAATGAAAAACTGTTTTTT CASKGQPVATNEKLFF
TRBJ1-4 - - TRBV5-1 TGCGCCAGCAGCTTGAACAGTGCAACTAATGAAAAACTGTTTTTT CASSLNSATNEKLFF
TRBJ1-4 few - TRBV4-2 TGTGCCAGCAGCCTACCCGGGGGTAATGAAAAACTGTTTTTT CASSLPGGNEKLFF
TRBJ2-6 - - TRBV5-4 TGTGCCAGCAGCTTTATCGAGGTTGGGGCCAACGTCCTGACTTTC CASSFIEVGANVLTF
TRBJ1-2 - - TRBV30 TGTGCCTGGAGCCTATCCTTGGAGGCCGCGACGGGAGGCTACACCTTC CAWSLSLEAATGGYTF
TRBJ1-2 - - TRBV9 TGTGCCAGCAGCCTTAGCAGATCCATCACGTATGGCTACACCTTC CASSLSRSITYGYTF
TRBJ2-5 - - TRBV11-1 TGTGCCAGCAGCTTAGGAGGGAATCCGGCAGAGACCCAGTACTTC CASSLGGNPAETQYF
TRBJ2-2 - TRBD1 TRBV5-5 TGTGCCAGCAGCACCCGGTGGTCCGGACAGGGGAACACCGGGGAGCTGTTTTTT CASSTRWSGQGNTGELFF
TRBJ2-3 - TRBD2 TRBV6-4 TGTGCCAGCACGGTTAAGCGGGGGGTCAATACGCAGTATTTT CASTVKRGVNTQYF